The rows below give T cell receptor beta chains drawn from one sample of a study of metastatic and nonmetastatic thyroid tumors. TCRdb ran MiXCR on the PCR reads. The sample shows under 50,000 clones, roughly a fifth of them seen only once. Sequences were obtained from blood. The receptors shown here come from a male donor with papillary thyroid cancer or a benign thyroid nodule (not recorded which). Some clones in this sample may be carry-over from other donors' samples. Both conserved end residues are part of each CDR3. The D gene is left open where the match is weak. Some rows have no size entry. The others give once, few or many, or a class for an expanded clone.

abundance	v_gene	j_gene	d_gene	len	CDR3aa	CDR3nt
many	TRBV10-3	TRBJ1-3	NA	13	CAISGTSGNTIYF	TGTGCCATCAGTGGGACCTCTGGAAACACCATATATTTT
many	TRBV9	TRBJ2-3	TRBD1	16	CASSPGTGGLSDTQYF	TGTGCCAGCAGCCCCGGGACAGGGGGTCTCTCAGATACGCAGTATTTT
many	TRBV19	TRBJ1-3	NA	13	CASSIVNGNTIYF	TGTGCCAGTAGTATAGTTAATGGAAACACCATATATTTT
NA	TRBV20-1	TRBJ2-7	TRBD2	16	CSATGLAGGSGHEQYF	TGCAGTGCCACGGGACTAGCGGGAGGCTCAGGTCACGAGCAGTACTTC
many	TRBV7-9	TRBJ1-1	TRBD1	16	CASSPGTEYSNIEAFF	TGTGCCAGCAGCCCAGGGACAGAGTATTCGAACATTGAAGCTTTCTTT
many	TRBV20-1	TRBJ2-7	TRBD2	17	CSARDLFRAGVSYEQYF	TGCAGTGCTAGAGATCTTTTTAGAGCGGGAGTCAGCTACGAGCAGTACTTC
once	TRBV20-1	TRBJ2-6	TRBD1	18	CSAEQGLSSNSGANVLTF	TGCAGTGCCGAACAGGGGCTAAGCTCTAATTCTGGGGCCAACGTCCTGACTTTC
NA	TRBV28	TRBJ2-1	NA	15	CASSQHHEAYNEQFF	TGTGCCAGCAGTCAACATCATGAGGCTTACAATGAGCAGTTCTTC
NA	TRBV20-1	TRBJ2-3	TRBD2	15	CSASWAGGMTDTQYF	TGCAGTGCTAGCTGGGCGGGAGGGATGACAGATACGCAGTATTTT
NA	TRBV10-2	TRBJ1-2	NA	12	CASSEQGDGYTF	TGCGCCAGCAGTGAACAGGGAGATGGCTACACCTTC
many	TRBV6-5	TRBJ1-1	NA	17	CASSYSDTPTQNTEAFF	TGTGCCAGTAGTTACTCCGATACCCCGACACAAAACACTGAAGCTTTCTTT
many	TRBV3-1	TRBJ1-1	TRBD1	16	CASRDRGYGRNTEAFF	TGTGCCAGCCGAGACAGGGGGTACGGACGGAACACTGAAGCTTTCTTT
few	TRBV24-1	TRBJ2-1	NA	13	CATSGFPYNEQFF	TGTGCCACCTCAGGTTTTCCCTACAATGAGCAGTTCTTC
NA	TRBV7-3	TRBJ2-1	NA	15	CASSPGGSSYNEQFF	TGTGCCAGCAGCCCTGGGGGTAGCTCCTACAATGAGCAGTTCTTC
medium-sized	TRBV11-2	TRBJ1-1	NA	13	CASSLQMNTEAFF	TGTGCCAGCAGCTTACAGATGAACACTGAAGCTTTCTTT
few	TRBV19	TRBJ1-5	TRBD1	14	CASLTTGGNQPQHF	TGTGCCAGTCTGACGACAGGGGGTAATCAGCCCCAGCATTTT
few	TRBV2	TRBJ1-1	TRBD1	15	CARRGGGAGWTEAFF	TGTGCCAGAAGGGGAGGGGGCGCAGGATGGACTGAAGCTTTCTTT
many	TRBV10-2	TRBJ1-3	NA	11	CASSEAYTIYF	TGCGCCAGCAGTGAGGCCTACACCATATATTTT
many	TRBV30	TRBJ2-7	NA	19	CAWSVQTRAARQWGYEQYF	TGTGCCTGGAGCGTGCAGACCCGTGCCGCCAGACAGTGGGGCTACGAGCAGTACTTC
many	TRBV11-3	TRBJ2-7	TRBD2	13	CASSHGTSYEQYF	TGTGCCAGCAGCCACGGGACTAGTTACGAGCAGTACTTC
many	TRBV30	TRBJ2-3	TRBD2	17	CAWSTESFGGLTDTQYF	TGTGCCTGGAGTACGGAGTCCTTCGGGGGGTTGACAGATACGCAGTATTTT
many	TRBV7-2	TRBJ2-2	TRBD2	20	CASSAQPGTSGKANTGELFF	TGTGCCAGCAGCGCCCAACCCGGGACTAGCGGAAAAGCGAACACCGGGGAGCTGTTTTTT
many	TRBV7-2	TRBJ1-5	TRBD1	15	CASSSTGGENQPQHF	TGTGCCAGCAGCTCGACAGGGGGTGAGAATCAGCCCCAGCATTTT
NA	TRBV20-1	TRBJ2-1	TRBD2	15	CSARDNRGGRHEQFF	TGCAGTGCTAGAGATAATCGCGGGGGGCGGCATGAGCAGTTCTTC
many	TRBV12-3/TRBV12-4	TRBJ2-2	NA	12	CACSGRPGELFF	TGTGCCTGCTCGGGGCGCCCCGGGGAGCTGTTTTTT
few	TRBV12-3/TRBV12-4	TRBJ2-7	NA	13	CASRKGGPYEQYF	TGTGCCAGCAGGAAGGGGGGACCCTACGAGCAGTACTTC
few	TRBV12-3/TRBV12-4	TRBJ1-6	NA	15	CASSLRHPYNSPLHF	TGTGCCAGCAGTTTAAGGCACCCATATAATTCACCCCTCCACTTT
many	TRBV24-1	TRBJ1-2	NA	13	CATSDSDRQGYTF	TGTGCCACCAGTGATTCCGACAGACAAGGCTACACCTTC
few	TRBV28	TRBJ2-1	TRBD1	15	CASNLQGAPYNEQFF	TGTGCCAGCAATCTACAGGGGGCCCCATACAATGAGCAGTTCTTC
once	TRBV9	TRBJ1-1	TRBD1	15	CASSVGGTANTEAFF	TGTGCCAGCAGCGTAGGAGGGACAGCGAACACTGAAGCTTTCTTT
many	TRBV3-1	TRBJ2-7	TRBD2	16	CASSQGSPGLVYEQYF	TGTGCCAGCAGCCAAGGATCACCGGGACTAGTCTACGAGCAGTACTTC
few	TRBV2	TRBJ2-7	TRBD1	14	CASSEWTGAYEQYF	TGTGCCAGCAGTGAATGGACAGGGGCCTACGAGCAGTACTTC
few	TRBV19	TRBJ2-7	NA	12	CASSEGHYEQYF	TGTGCCAGTAGTGAGGGACATTACGAGCAGTACTTC
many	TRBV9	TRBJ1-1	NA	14	CASSVVAGNTEAFF	TGTGCCAGCAGCGTAGTGGCAGGGAACACTGAAGCTTTCTTT
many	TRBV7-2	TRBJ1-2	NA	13	CASSFESIDGYTF	TGTGCCAGCAGCTTTGAGAGTATTGATGGCTACACCTTC
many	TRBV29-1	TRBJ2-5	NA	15	CSGDGVGWVQETQYF	TGCAGCGGGGATGGGGTAGGGTGGGTTCAAGAGACCCAGTACTTC
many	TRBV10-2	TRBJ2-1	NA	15	CASRIAAGGYNEQFF	TGCGCCAGCAGGATAGCCGCCGGGGGCTACAATGAGCAGTTCTTC
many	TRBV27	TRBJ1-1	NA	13	CASSFLGATEAFF	TGTGCCAGCAGTTTTCTAGGGGCCACTGAAGCTTTCTTT
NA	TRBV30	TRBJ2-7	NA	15	CAWSVGRGRSYEQYF	TGTGCCTGGAGTGTAGGCAGGGGACGATCCTACGAGCAGTACTTC
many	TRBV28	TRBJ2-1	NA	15	CASSRMRSARNEQFF	TGTGCCAGCAGTCGAATGCGGTCTGCCCGCAATGAGCAGTTCTTC
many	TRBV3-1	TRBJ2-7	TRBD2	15	CASSSGLAGANEQYF	TGTGCCAGCAGTTCGGGACTAGCGGGAGCGAACGAGCAGTACTTC
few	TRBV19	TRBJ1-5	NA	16	CASSIGYRYFDQPQHF	TGTGCCAGTAGTATTGGATACAGGTATTTCGATCAGCCCCAGCATTTT
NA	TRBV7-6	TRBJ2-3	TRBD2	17	CASSELAGGVSTDTQYF	TGTGCCAGCAGCGAACTAGCGGGGGGGGTTAGCACAGATACGCAGTATTTT
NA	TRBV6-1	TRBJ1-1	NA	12	CASRRQNTEAFF	TGTGCCAGCAGAAGACAGAACACTGAAGCTTTCTTT
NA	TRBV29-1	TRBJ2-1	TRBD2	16	CSVLVRAGTSKNEQFF	TGCAGCGTTCTGGTTCGCGCCGGGACTAGTAAGAATGAGCAGTTCTTC
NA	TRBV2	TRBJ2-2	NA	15	CASSAQWENTVELFF	TGTGCCAGCAGTGCGCAATGGGAGAACACCGTGGAGCTGTTTTTT
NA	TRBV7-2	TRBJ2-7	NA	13	CACSYPSSKVQYF	TGTGCCTGCAGCTATCCCTCCAGTAAGGTGCAGTACTTC
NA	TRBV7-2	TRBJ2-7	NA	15	CASSPETELTYEQYF	TGTGCCAGCAGCCCAGAGACGGAATTAACCTACGAGCAGTACTTC
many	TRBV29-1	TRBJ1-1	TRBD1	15	CSTSAGGLLNTEAFF	TGCAGCACTTCGGCAGGGGGTTTGTTGAACACTGAAGCTTTCTTT
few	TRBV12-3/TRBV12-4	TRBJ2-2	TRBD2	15	CASSFVLAGTGELFF	TGTGCCAGCAGTTTCGTACTAGCGGGTACCGGGGAGCTGTTTTTT
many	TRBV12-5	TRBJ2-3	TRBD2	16	CASGLILAGALDTQYF	TGTGCTAGTGGTTTGATCCTAGCGGGGGCCTTAGATACGCAGTATTTT
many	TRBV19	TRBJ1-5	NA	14	CASSFQNSNQPQHF	TGTGCCAGTAGCTTCCAAAATAGCAATCAGCCCCAGCATTTT
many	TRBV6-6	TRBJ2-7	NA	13	CASSYDPRGEQYF	TGTGCCAGCAGTTACGACCCTAGAGGAGAGCAGTACTTC
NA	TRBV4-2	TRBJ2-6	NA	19	CAISQDPRPNYSGANVLTF	TGTGCCATCAGCCAAGATCCGAGGCCGAACTACTCTGGGGCCAACGTCCTGACTTTC
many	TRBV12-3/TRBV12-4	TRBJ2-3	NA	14	CASSPRGGTDTQYF	TGTGCCAGCAGTCCCAGGGGAGGCACAGATACGCAGTATTTT
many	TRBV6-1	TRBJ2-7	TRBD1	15	CASRDQDRVTYEQYF	TGTGCCAGCAGAGACCAGGACAGGGTAACCTACGAGCAGTACTTC